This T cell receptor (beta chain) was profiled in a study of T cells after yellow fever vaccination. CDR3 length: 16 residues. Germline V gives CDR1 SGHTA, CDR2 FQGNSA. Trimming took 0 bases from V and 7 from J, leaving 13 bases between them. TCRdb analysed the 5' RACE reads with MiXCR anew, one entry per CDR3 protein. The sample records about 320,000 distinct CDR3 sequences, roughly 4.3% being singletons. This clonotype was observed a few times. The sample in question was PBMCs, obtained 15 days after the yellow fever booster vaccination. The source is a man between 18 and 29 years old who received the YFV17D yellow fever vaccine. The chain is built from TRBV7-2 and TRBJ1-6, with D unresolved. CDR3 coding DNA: TGTGCCAGCAGCTTAGCGGGCGGGGTCGGCAATTCACCCCTCCACTTT. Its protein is CASSLAGGVGNSPLHF.